This T cell receptor beta chain stems from a study of shared clonotypes between healthy human individuals. Assay used: immunoSEQ multiplex PCR; TCRdb lists only in-frame clones, some missing. The table records about 580,000 clones, roughly 98% of them present only once. Naive-designated CD8 cells lacked CD45RO, were positively enriched for CCR7, and omitted terminally differentiated effector memory CD45RA+ cells. The CDR3 has 15 residues. J gave up 3 bases and V 3 bases, and 4 bases lay outside the gene matches. The germline gives CDR1 SGDLS, CDR2 YYNGEE. The chain uses TRBV9 and TRBJ2-5, with 11 bases fitting TRBD2. The TCR comes from a man aged 25 to 45 in good health. Sequenced: naive CD8+ T cells sorted from blood. DNA for the CDR3: TGTGCCAGCAGCGACGAACTAGCGGGAGAAGAGACCCAGTACTTC. This gives the protein CASSDELAGEETQYF. The whole variable domain, remainder taken from reference TRBV9 and TRBJ2-5, is DSGVTQTPKHLITATGQRVTLRCSPRSGDLSVYWYQQSLDQGLQFLIQYYNGEERAKGNILERFSAQQFPDLHSELNLSSLELGDSALYFCASSDELAGEETQYFGPGTRLLVL.